The rows below give T cell receptor beta chains drawn from one sample of a study of shared clonotypes between healthy human individuals. Using immunoSEQ multiplex PCR, the repertoire was profiled, and TCRdb retains in-frame clones only, with some absent. This sample has millions of clones, with about 95% found just once. Sequencing was carried out using naive CD8+ T cells sorted from blood. The receptors shown here come from a man between 18 and 35 years old in good health. Each CDR3 is given with its conserved first and last residue. Fields, in order: V gene, D gene, J gene, clone size, CDR3 DNA, CDR3 protein. D genes are given only for firm matches. For some rows the clone size is stated as once, few or many, or as a class when expanded; others skip it.

V gene: TRBV27; D gene: NA; J gene: TRBJ2-1; clone size: NA; CDR3 DNA: TGTGCCAGCAGGCACATGCTAGACGGGGGCAATGAGCAGTTCTTC; CDR3 protein: CASRHMLDGGNEQFF
V gene: TRBV9; D gene: TRBD2; J gene: TRBJ2-6; clone size: NA; CDR3 DNA: TGTGCCAGCAGCGTAGTTGCGGGGGCTGGGGCCAACGTCCTGACTTTC; CDR3 protein: CASSVVAGAGANVLTF
V gene: TRBV18; D gene: NA; J gene: TRBJ2-7; clone size: NA; CDR3 DNA: TGTGCCAGCTCACGGGAAGGCACCTACGAGCAGTACTTC; CDR3 protein: CASSREGTYEQYF
V gene: TRBV27; D gene: TRBD1; J gene: TRBJ2-7; clone size: NA; CDR3 DNA: TGTGCCAGCAGTCCGATGGACAGGGCGTACGAGCAGTACTTC; CDR3 protein: CASSPMDRAYEQYF
V gene: TRBV19; D gene: NA; J gene: TRBJ2-2; clone size: NA; CDR3 DNA: TGTGCCAGTAGTATTCTCGGGACGACCGGGGAGCTGTTTTTT; CDR3 protein: CASSILGTTGELFF
V gene: TRBV5-8; D gene: NA; J gene: TRBJ1-5; clone size: NA; CDR3 DNA: TGTGCCAGCAGCCCGGAAGAGTATAGCAATCAGCCCCAGCATTTT; CDR3 protein: CASSPEEYSNQPQHF
V gene: TRBV7-9; D gene: NA; J gene: TRBJ2-7; clone size: NA; CDR3 DNA: TGTGCCAGCAGCTCAGAGGCTTATGGGGGTTCCTACGAGCAGTACTTC; CDR3 protein: CASSSEAYGGSYEQYF
V gene: TRBV28; D gene: TRBD1; J gene: TRBJ2-3; clone size: NA; CDR3 DNA: TGTGCCAGCAACTCGGACAGGGTGGATGATACGCAGTATTTT; CDR3 protein: CASNSDRVDDTQYF
V gene: TRBV30; D gene: NA; J gene: TRBJ2-6; clone size: NA; CDR3 DNA: TGTGCCTGGAGTGATGGGACGGGGGCCAACGTCCTGACTTTC; CDR3 protein: CAWSDGTGANVLTF
V gene: TRBV7-9; D gene: NA; J gene: TRBJ2-1; clone size: NA; CDR3 DNA: TGTGCCAGCAGCTTAGTTGGCAGGGTAGGGTACAATGAGCAGTTCTTC; CDR3 protein: CASSLVGRVGYNEQFF
V gene: TRBV9; D gene: NA; J gene: TRBJ1-4; clone size: NA; CDR3 DNA: TGTGCCAGCAGCATAGGGGGGAATGAAAAACTGTTTTTT; CDR3 protein: CASSIGGNEKLFF
V gene: TRBV9; D gene: TRBD1; J gene: TRBJ2-7; clone size: NA; CDR3 DNA: TGTGCCAGCAGCGTAGACGGGACAGTTACCTACGAGCAGTACTTC; CDR3 protein: CASSVDGTVTYEQYF
V gene: TRBV9; D gene: NA; J gene: TRBJ2-5; clone size: once; CDR3 DNA: TGTGCCAGCAGCGGTCGAATACAACCTACTCAAGAGACCCAGTACTTC; CDR3 protein: CASSGRIQPTQETQYF
V gene: TRBV2; D gene: TRBD1; J gene: TRBJ1-2; clone size: NA; CDR3 DNA: TGTGCCAGCACCCCCGGGACAGGGAACGTCGTATATGGCTACACCTTC; CDR3 protein: CASTPGTGNVVYGYTF
V gene: TRBV4-3; D gene: NA; J gene: TRBJ1-3; clone size: NA; CDR3 DNA: TGCGCCAGCAGCCAAGCAATCGGTCCTGCAAACACCATATATTTT; CDR3 protein: CASSQAIGPANTIYF
V gene: TRBV27; D gene: NA; J gene: TRBJ2-7; clone size: NA; CDR3 DNA: TGTGCCAGCAGTTTAAAAGTTCAGGGGATTCCCTACGAGCAGTACTTC; CDR3 protein: CASSLKVQGIPYEQYF
V gene: TRBV5-6; D gene: TRBD1; J gene: TRBJ1-1; clone size: NA; CDR3 DNA: TGTGCCAGCAGCGGAGGGACAGGGCGGACTGAAGCTTTCTTT; CDR3 protein: CASSGGTGRTEAFF
V gene: TRBV6-1; D gene: NA; J gene: TRBJ1-3; clone size: NA; CDR3 DNA: TGTGCCAGCAGTGAAGGTTTGGGGGGGGAAGTCTTATTTCTTTGGAGAAACACCATATATTTT; CDR3 protein: CASSEGLGGEVLFLWRNTIYF
V gene: TRBV27; D gene: NA; J gene: TRBJ2-7; clone size: NA; CDR3 DNA: TGTGCCAGCAGTCAACGAATGGCAGGAGGCAAAGTATACGAGCAGTACTTC; CDR3 protein: CASSQRMAGGKVYEQYF
V gene: TRBV7-8; D gene: NA; J gene: TRBJ2-7; clone size: NA; CDR3 DNA: TGTGCCAGCAGCTTAGAAGATTTGGGACAATACGAGCAGTACTTC; CDR3 protein: CASSLEDLGQYEQYF
V gene: TRBV28; D gene: TRBD2; J gene: TRBJ2-3; clone size: NA; CDR3 DNA: TGTGCCAGCACCCTGGGGACTAGCCGAAATACGCAGTATTTT; CDR3 protein: CASTLGTSRNTQYF
V gene: TRBV5-1; D gene: NA; J gene: TRBJ1-6; clone size: NA; CDR3 DNA: TGCGCCAGCAGGTTGGGGGAGAATAATTCACCCCTCCACTTT; CDR3 protein: CASRLGENNSPLHF
V gene: TRBV30; D gene: NA; J gene: TRBJ2-7; clone size: NA; CDR3 DNA: TGTGCCTGGAGTGTTGGTCCGGCCCCCTACGAGCAGTACTTC; CDR3 protein: CAWSVGPAPYEQYF
V gene: TRBV19; D gene: NA; J gene: TRBJ1-5; clone size: many; CDR3 DNA: TGTGCCAGTAGTATCCGGGACAGCAATCAGCCCCAGCATTTT; CDR3 protein: CASSIRDSNQPQHF
V gene: TRBV28; D gene: NA; J gene: TRBJ2-2; clone size: NA; CDR3 DNA: TGTGCCAGTACTTGGGCGGGGAACACCGGGGAGCTGTTTTTT; CDR3 protein: CASTWAGNTGELFF